The 29 T cell receptor beta chains listed next were all sequenced from one sample in a study of shared clonotypes between healthy human individuals. Assay used: immunoSEQ multiplex PCR; TCRdb lists only in-frame clones, some missing. This sample has 700,000 or so clones, with approximately 75% found just once. The material sequenced was memory CD4+ T cells sorted from blood. Regarding subset: CD45RA-negative fraction. These receptors were obtained from a woman aged 25 to 45 in good health.

The V gene is TRBV14, the J gene TRBJ1-2; no definite D call. V lost 4 bases, J lost 8 bases, and 11 bases lay in between. The CDR3 has 12 residues. Germline V lookup: CDR1 SGHDN, CDR2 FVKESK. CDR3 DNA: TGTGCCAGCAGCCCCCAAGCCGGCGGCTACACCTTC. It specifies CASSPQAGGYTF. Drawing the rest from reference TRBV14 and TRBJ1-2, the complete variable domain is EAGVTQFPSHSVIEKGQTVTLRCDPISGHDNLYWYRRVMGKEIKFLLHFVKESKQDESGMPNNRFLAERTGGTYSTLKVQPAELEDSGVYFCASSPQAGGYTFGSGTRLTVV.

This sequence joins TRBV30 and TRBJ2-1; no definite D call. CDR3 length equals 14 residues. V was clipped by 0 bases and J by 7 bases, with 13 bases between them. Germline CDR1 reads GTSNPN; CDR2 reads SVGIG (reference sequence). CDR3 loop: CAWSVGALGNEQFF. The CDR3 region has the DNA TGTGCCTGGAGTGTAGGTGCCTTGGGGAATGAGCAGTTCTTC.

The chain has TRBV19 and TRBJ1-2; tentatively, D is TRBD1 (6 bases). Germline V gene lookup returns CDR1 LNHDA and CDR2 SQIVND (reference sequence). CDR3 length: 13 amino acids. V lost 4 bases, J lost 6 bases, and 12 bases lay in between. CDR3 coding DNA: TGTGCCAGTAGTAGAGACAGGCAACATGGCTACACCTTC. As protein: CASSRDRQHGYTF. The complete variable domain, with remaining parts taken from reference TRBV19 and TRBJ1-2, reads DGGITQSPKYLFRKEGQNVTLSCEQNLNHDAMYWYRQDPGQGLRLIYYSQIVNDFQKGDIAEGYSVSREKKESFPLTVTSAQKNPTAFYLCASSRDRQHGYTFGSGTRLTVV.

This clone appeared a single time. The CDR3 loop is CASSLGGQGTDTQYF. As DNA, the CDR3 is TGCGCCAGCAGCTTGGGTGGACAGGGTACAGATACGCAGTATTTT. V usage is TRBV5-1 and J usage is TRBJ2-3, with 8 positions matching TRBD1. The CDR3 runs 15 residues. With V trimmed by 0 bases and J by 3 bases, 3 bases remained unmatched. CDR1 SGHRS and CDR2 YFSETQ come from the germline V gene.

The V gene is TRBV7-9, the J gene TRBJ1-2; 9 bases are shared with TRBD1. The V gene's germline CDR1 is SEHNR and CDR2 FQNEAQ (reference sequence). With 1 base clipped from V and 6 bases from J, the junction kept 9 bases outside the gene matches. The CDR3 runs 16 residues. CDR3 sequence reads: CASSLGPGQGVDGYTF. In DNA form, the CDR3 reads TGTGCCAGCAGCTTAGGGCCGGGACAGGGCGTGGATGGCTACACCTTC.

About this clone itself: This may stem from a read error, because a much larger clone lies one nucleotide away. This sample includes further DNA sequences coding for the same CDR3. This chain joins TRBV5-1 and TRBJ2-1, with unresolved D. The germline V gene encodes CDR1 SGHRS and CDR2 YFSETQ. This CDR3 has 15 residues. Trimming shortened V by 0 bases and J by 0 bases, and 7 bases separated the two germline ends. The CDR3 is CASSLASGSYNEQFF. DNA of the CDR3: TGCGCCAGCAGCTTGGCCTCAGGCTCCTACAATGAGCAGTTCTTC.

This clone was counted ten times or more. The chain combines TRBV19 with TRBJ1-2; D ambiguous. Germline-derived CDR1 and CDR2 are LNHDA and SQIVND (reference sequence). The CDR3 consists of 14 residues. Trimming stripped 5 bases from V and 2 bases from J, with 12 bases between. CDR3 residues: CASSAPTQNYGYTF. CDR3 in DNA: TGTGCCAGTAGTGCACCCACCCAGAACTATGGCTACACCTTC.

As regards this clone: The same CDR3 can be traced to other DNA sequences in this sample. The V call is TRBV2, the J call TRBJ1-5; 10 bases match TRBD1. V shed 6 bases, J shed 7 bases, and the junction held 9 bases outside the gene matches. Germline V gene sequence: CDR1 SNHLY, CDR2 FYNNEI. The CDR3 has 15 amino acids. CDR3 amino acids: CASRGPGQGLQPQHF. CDR3 nucleotides: TGTGCCAGCAGGGGACCGGGACAGGGGTTACAGCCCCAGCATTTT.

The rearrangement uses TRBV19 and TRBJ1-2; no definite D call. CDR1 is LNHDA and CDR2 is SQIVND in the germline V gene (reference sequence). The length of the CDR3 is 12 residues. Trimming cost V 3 bases and J 7 bases, with 9 bases left between them. CDR3: CASSIGSSGYTF. CDR3 coding DNA: TGTGCCAGTAGTATTGGGAGTTCTGGCTACACCTTC. The full variable domain, completed using reference TRBV19 and TRBJ1-2, is DGGITQSPKYLFRKEGQNVTLSCEQNLNHDAMYWYRQDPGQGLRLIYYSQIVNDFQKGDIAEGYSVSREKKESFPLTVTSAQKNPTAFYLCASSIGSSGYTFGSGTRLTVV.

The gene calls are TRBV5-4 and TRBJ2-6, with D hard to call. The V end was cut by 0 bases, the J end by 0 bases, with 4 bases between. The CDR3 consists of 15 residues. Germline V gene sequence: CDR1 SGHNT, CDR2 YYREEE (reference sequence). The chain's CDR3 is CASSLEVSGANVLTF. Written as DNA, the CDR3 is TGTGCCAGCAGCTTGGAGGTCTCTGGGGCCAACGTCCTGACTTTC.

This clone turned up a few times. The CDR3 DNA follows: TGTGCCATCAGTGAGGAGCGGGAGTGGGGCGGGGAGCAGTACTTC. Translated, it gives CAISEEREWGGEQYF. This chain connects TRBV10-3 to TRBJ2-7; 8 bases are a match to TRBD2. The V and J ends lost 2 bases and 7 bases, in that order; junction bases with no gene match: 10. The CDR3 is made up of 15 amino acids. Germline V gives CDR1 ENHRY, CDR2 SYGVKD.

The chain is built from TRBV28 and TRBJ2-7; TRBD1 is a possible D gene (6 bases). The germline V gene has CDR1 MDHEN and CDR2 SYDVKM. The CDR3 contains 15 residues. Trimming took 4 bases from V and 0 from J, leaving 13 bases between them. CDR3 nucleotide sequence: TGTGCCAGCAGTTCCCACAGGGTTAGCTCCTACGAGCAGTACTTC. This translates into CASSSHRVSSYEQYF.

The chain is built from TRBV6-1 and TRBJ2-7; 10 bases fit TRBD2. Germline V gives CDR1 MNHNS, CDR2 SASEGT. The CDR3 sequence is 19 residues long. V shed 4 bases, J shed 0 bases, and the junction held 15 bases outside the gene matches. In DNA form, the CDR3 reads TGTGCCAGCAGTGCCTGGGCCGGGACTAGCGCTCCCTCCTCCTACGAGCAGTACTTC. Its protein product is CASSAWAGTSAPSSYEQYF.

The chain recombines TRBV27 with TRBJ1-4; D is possibly TRBD1 (6 bases). The germline CDR1 and CDR2 sequences are MNHEY and SMNVEV (reference sequence). The CDR3 sequence is 14 residues long. Trimming pared 6 bases from V and 7 bases from J, leaving 15 bases between. CDR3 DNA sequence: TGTGCCAGCAGCCCAAGGGGGGCTGGTGAAAAACTGTTTTTT. This sequence encodes CASSPRGAGEKLFF.

CDR3 residues: CASSPGLVRVGELFF. The DNA of the CDR3 is TGTGCCAGCAGCCCAGGACTAGTCAGGGTCGGGGAGCTGTTTTTT. J is TRBJ2-2 and V is TRBV5-4; 7 bases match TRBD2. V was clipped by 4 bases and J by 7 bases; unmatched bases: 10. Germline CDR1 is SGHNT and CDR2 is YYREEE (reference sequence). This CDR3 contains 15 residues.

V and J are TRBV10-1 and TRBJ2-7; 9 nucleotides agree with TRBD2. The CDR3 consists of 13 residues. From germline, CDR1 is WNHNN and CDR2 SYGVQD (reference sequence). Trimming removed 5 bases from V and 3 bases from J; junction bases left unmatched: 2. CDR3 nucleotides: TGCGCCAGCAGTCCTAGCGGGAACTACGAGCAGTACTTC. Residues: CASSPSGNYEQYF.

DNA of the CDR3: TGTGCCAGCAGCACAGGACAGGGGCAAACTGAAGCTTTCTTT. This gives the protein CASSTGQGQTEAFF. The rearrangement joins TRBV5-4 to TRBJ1-1; 9 bases map to TRBD1. CDR3 length: 14 residues. V trimming: 4 bases; J trimming: 5 bases; junction bases outside the gene matches: 6. CDR1 is SGHNT, CDR2 YYREEE, per germline (reference sequence).

This chain connects TRBV5-8 to TRBJ2-1, with TRBD2 matching over 7 bases. Trimming cost V 3 bases and J 9 bases; bases outside gene matches: 9. The CDR3 contains 14 residues. Per germline, CDR1 SGHTS and CDR2 YDEGEE. The CDR3 region is CASSSPGLIVEQFF. The CDR3 nucleotides read TGTGCCAGCAGCTCGCCGGGACTAATCGTTGAGCAGTTCTTC.

The gene calls are TRBV7-9 and TRBJ2-5; 9 bases match TRBD1. The CDR3 spans 16 residues. The V and J ends lost 5 bases and 4 bases, in that order; junction bases with no gene match: 11. CDR1 SEHNR and CDR2 FQNEAQ come from the germline V gene (reference sequence). For the CDR3, the DNA is TGTGCCAGCAGCGCAGGGACAGGGACTCGCGTAGAGACCCAGTACTTC. Amino acids: CASSAGTGTRVETQYF.

This clone was recorded only once. This chain connects TRBV28 to TRBJ1-4, with D uncertain. CDR1 is MDHEN and CDR2 is SYDVKM in the germline V gene. V was trimmed by 3 bases and J by 7 bases, leaving 21 bases between them. The CDR3 totals 17 residues. The CDR3 protein is CASSFPAGQWESEKLFF. In nucleotides, the CDR3 is TGTGCCAGCAGTTTTCCGGCAGGTCAATGGGAAAGTGAAAAACTGTTTTTT.

This chain uses TRBV19 with TRBJ1-3; tentative D call: TRBD1 (6 bases). The CDR3 loop spans 17 amino acids. V lost 4 bases and J lost 0, with 16 bases in between. The germline V gene has CDR1 LNHDA and CDR2 SQIVND (reference sequence). CDR3 nucleotides: TGTGCCAGTAGTAACGGGCAGGGGAGTTCCTCTGGAAACACCATATATTTT. Protein sequence: CASSNGQGSSSGNTIYF. The complete variable domain, with remaining parts taken from reference TRBV19 and TRBJ1-3, reads DGGITQSPKYLFRKEGQNVTLSCEQNLNHDAMYWYRQDPGQGLRLIYYSQIVNDFQKGDIAEGYSVSREKKESFPLTVTSAQKNPTAFYLCASSNGQGSSSGNTIYFGEGSWLTVV.

The V gene is TRBV18, the J gene TRBJ1-4; TRBD1 aligns across 9 bases. Germline trimming cut 3 bases from V and 8 bases from J; bases unmatched to any gene: 7. CDR3 length equals 15 residues. Germline V gives CDR1 KGHSH, CDR2 LQKENI. The CDR3 DNA is TGTGCCAGCTCACCCGGGACAGGGACCTCGGAAAAACTGTTTTTT. Residues: CASSPGTGTSEKLFF.

This clone was seen a few times. This sequence joins TRBV14 and TRBJ2-3; 7 nucleotides match TRBD1. Germline CDR1 and CDR2: SGHDN and FVKESK. The CDR3 contains 15 residues. The J segment lost 2 bases and the V segment lost 3 bases, leaving 5 bases of the junction unmatched. The CDR3 loop is CASSHRQGTTDTQYF. The CDR3, as DNA: TGTGCCAGCAGCCATAGACAGGGTACCACAGATACGCAGTATTTT.

This clone was recorded many times. The rearrangement links TRBV19 to TRBJ1-5, with a possible D match to TRBD1 (6 bases). The CDR3 contains 14 residues. V lost 8 bases and J lost 4, with 15 bases in between. Germline CDR1 and CDR2: LNHDA and SQIVND (reference sequence). CDR3 nucleotide sequence: TGTGCCAGTTGTCCCGGACAGAGAAATCAGCCCCAGCATTTT. The encoded protein is CASCPGQRNQPQHF.

This chain links TRBV6-1 with TRBJ2-7, with 7 positions matching TRBD2. CDR1 is MNHNS, CDR2 SASEGT, per germline. The CDR3 is 15 amino acids. The V segment lost 1 base and the J segment 3 bases; nucleotides outside the gene matches: 6. This CDR3 is CASSEGTRFRYEQYF. CDR3 DNA: TGTGCCAGCAGTGAAGGGACTAGGTTTCGCTACGAGCAGTACTTC.

This clone occurred many times. Additional DNA sequences in this sample encode the identical CDR3. This chain joins TRBV7-2 and TRBJ2-1; D unresolved. Trimming stripped 0 bases from V and 0 bases from J, with 6 bases between. This CDR3 is 15 amino acids long. Per the germline V gene, CDR1 is SGHTA and CDR2 is FQGNSA. The CDR3 sequence is CASSLAGSSYNEQFF. The CDR3 nucleotides read TGTGCCAGCAGCTTAGCAGGCAGCTCCTACAATGAGCAGTTCTTC.

The chain recombines TRBV21-1 with TRBJ2-3; the D call in the table, TRBD2, was not verified against the DNA. TRBV21-1 is listed as a pseudogene. The CDR3 spans 18 residues. CDR3: CASSKLRGLAGEGDTQYF. The CDR3, as DNA: TGTGCCAGCAGCAAACTAAGAGGACTAGCGGGAGAGGGGGATACGCAGTATTTT.

The V and J genes are TRBV5-1 and TRBJ2-2; 11 bases are a match to TRBD2. Germline CDR1 SGHRS, CDR2 YFSETQ. V was clipped by 1 base and J by 6 bases; unmatched bases: 17. The CDR3 runs 20 residues. The CDR3 nucleotides read TGCGCCAGCAGCTTGAGGACAGGGTTACTAGCGGGAGTTTTCCCCGGGGAGCTGTTTTTT. Its protein product is CASSLRTGLLAGVFPGELFF.

This chain connects TRBV11-2 to TRBJ2-1; 11 bases are a match to TRBD2. Trimming at V came to 1 base and at J to 15 bases, leaving 8 bases not matched to a gene. The CDR3 contains 14 residues. Germline-derived CDR1 and CDR2 are SGHAT and FQNNGV. The CDR3 DNA reads as TGTGCCAGCAGCTTAGGCCTAGCGGGAGGCAATCGGTTCTTC. Translation: CASSLGLAGGNRFF.